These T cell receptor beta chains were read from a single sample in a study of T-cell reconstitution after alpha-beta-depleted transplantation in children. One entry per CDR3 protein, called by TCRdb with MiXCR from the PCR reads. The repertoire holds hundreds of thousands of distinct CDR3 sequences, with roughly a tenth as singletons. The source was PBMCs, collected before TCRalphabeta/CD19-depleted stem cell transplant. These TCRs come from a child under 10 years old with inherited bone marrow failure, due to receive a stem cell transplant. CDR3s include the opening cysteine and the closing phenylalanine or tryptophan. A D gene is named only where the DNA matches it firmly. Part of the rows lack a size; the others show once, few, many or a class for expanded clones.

CDR3 protein: CASSHDSGELFF; CDR3 DNA: TGCGCCAGCAGCCATGATTCCGGGGAGCTGTTTTTT; V gene: TRBV5-1; clone size: many; D gene: NA; J gene: TRBJ2-2; CDR3 length: 12
CDR3 protein: CASQSPGLGLHEQFF; CDR3 DNA: TGTGCCAGTCAATCTCCGGGACTAGGTCTTCATGAGCAGTTCTTC; V gene: TRBV19; clone size: few; D gene: TRBD2; J gene: TRBJ2-1; CDR3 length: 15
CDR3 protein: CASSYSSPGLAAPSTDTQYF; CDR3 DNA: TGTGCCAGCAGTTACTCGAGTCCGGGACTAGCGGCGCCTAGCACAGATACGCAGTATTTT; V gene: TRBV6-2/TRBV6-3; clone size: few; D gene: TRBD2; J gene: TRBJ2-3; CDR3 length: 20
CDR3 protein: CASSRIYRTGGDEKLFF; CDR3 DNA: TGCGCCAGCAGCCGCATATATCGGACAGGGGGCGACGAAAAACTGTTTTTT; V gene: TRBV4-3; clone size: NA; D gene: TRBD1; J gene: TRBJ1-4; CDR3 length: 17
CDR3 protein: CASSAPTGRWTF; CDR3 DNA: TGTGCCAGCAGCGCACCCACAGGGCGGTGGACCTTC; V gene: TRBV7-9; clone size: NA; D gene: NA; J gene: TRBJ1-2; CDR3 length: 12
CDR3 protein: CASSLEGTGNGYTF; CDR3 DNA: TGTGCCAGCAGTCTCGAGGGGACAGGGAATGGCTACACCTTC; V gene: TRBV7-2; clone size: few; D gene: TRBD1; J gene: TRBJ1-2; CDR3 length: 14
CDR3 protein: CASWAGAHVYEQYF; CDR3 DNA: TGCGCCAGCTGGGCAGGGGCTCATGTCTACGAGCAGTACTTC; V gene: TRBV10-2; clone size: NA; D gene: NA; J gene: TRBJ2-7; CDR3 length: 14
CDR3 protein: CSARREAADLTDTQYF; CDR3 DNA: TGCAGTGCTAGGAGGGAAGCCGCAGACCTCACAGATACGCAGTATTTT; V gene: TRBV20-1; clone size: NA; D gene: NA; J gene: TRBJ2-3; CDR3 length: 16
CDR3 protein: CSVEDPTRPQYEQYF; CDR3 DNA: TGCAGCGTTGAAGATCCAACGAGACCACAGTACGAGCAGTACTTC; V gene: TRBV29-1; clone size: many; D gene: NA; J gene: TRBJ2-7; CDR3 length: 15
CDR3 protein: CASSLGHWVETQYF; CDR3 DNA: TGTGCCAGCAGTCTAGGACACTGGGTAGAGACCCAGTACTTC; V gene: TRBV12-3/TRBV12-4; clone size: many; D gene: NA; J gene: TRBJ2-5; CDR3 length: 14
CDR3 protein: CASSFGGPYEQYF; CDR3 DNA: TGTGCCAGCAGTTTTGGCGGACCCTACGAGCAGTACTTC; V gene: TRBV12-3/TRBV12-4; clone size: many; D gene: NA; J gene: TRBJ2-7; CDR3 length: 13
CDR3 protein: CASSVQGVNEKLFF; CDR3 DNA: TGTGCCAGCAGTGTTCAAGGCGTGAATGAAAAACTGTTTTTT; V gene: TRBV6-1; clone size: many; D gene: NA; J gene: TRBJ1-4; CDR3 length: 14
CDR3 protein: CASSTLQGAHTEAFF; CDR3 DNA: TGTGCCAGCTCAACATTACAGGGGGCTCACACTGAAGCTTTCTTT; V gene: TRBV18; clone size: many; D gene: TRBD1; J gene: TRBJ1-1; CDR3 length: 15
CDR3 protein: CSASRGITGELFF; CDR3 DNA: TGCAGTGCTAGTCGGGGCATCACCGGGGAGCTGTTTTTT; V gene: TRBV20-1; clone size: many; D gene: NA; J gene: TRBJ2-2; CDR3 length: 13
CDR3 protein: CASSHPKLVAGAPEEQYF; CDR3 DNA: TGCGCCAGCAGCCACCCAAAACTCGTAGCGGGAGCCCCGGAAGAGCAGTACTTC; V gene: TRBV5-1; clone size: NA; D gene: TRBD2; J gene: TRBJ2-7; CDR3 length: 18
CDR3 protein: CASSQADSGNTIYF; CDR3 DNA: TGCGCCAGCAGCCAAGCAGACTCTGGAAACACCATATATTTT; V gene: TRBV4-3; clone size: NA; D gene: NA; J gene: TRBJ1-3; CDR3 length: 14
CDR3 protein: CASSFRLAGLNEQFF; CDR3 DNA: TGTGCCAGCAGCTTCAGACTAGCGGGACTCAATGAGCAGTTCTTC; V gene: TRBV7-8; clone size: NA; D gene: TRBD2; J gene: TRBJ2-1; CDR3 length: 15
CDR3 protein: CASSLAPQGTDTQYF; CDR3 DNA: TGTGCCAGCAGTTTAGCGCCACAGGGAACAGATACGCAGTATTTT; V gene: TRBV12-3/TRBV12-4; clone size: many; D gene: NA; J gene: TRBJ2-3; CDR3 length: 15
CDR3 protein: CASSFFGGGPPYNEQFF; CDR3 DNA: TGTGCCAGCAGTTTCTTCGGAGGGGGCCCCCCTTACAATGAGCAGTTCTTC; V gene: TRBV27; clone size: many; D gene: NA; J gene: TRBJ2-1; CDR3 length: 17
CDR3 protein: CASRFRDTEAFF; CDR3 DNA: TGTGCCAGCAGGTTCAGGGACACTGAAGCTTTCTTT; V gene: TRBV6-6; clone size: many; D gene: NA; J gene: TRBJ1-1; CDR3 length: 12
CDR3 protein: CASSPRTAAQETQYF; CDR3 DNA: TGTGCCAGCAGTCCTAGGACAGCGGCACAAGAGACCCAGTACTTC; V gene: TRBV28; clone size: many; D gene: NA; J gene: TRBJ2-5; CDR3 length: 15
CDR3 protein: CSGTPPTVYEQYF; CDR3 DNA: TGCAGTGGGACACCGCCGACCGTCTACGAGCAGTACTTC; V gene: TRBV20-1; clone size: many; D gene: NA; J gene: TRBJ2-7; CDR3 length: 13
CDR3 protein: CASSQLYREETQYF; CDR3 DNA: TGTGCCAGCAGCCAACTTTACAGGGAAGAGACCCAGTACTTC; V gene: TRBV5-5; clone size: many; D gene: NA; J gene: TRBJ2-5; CDR3 length: 14
CDR3 protein: CATSSRTPYEQYF; CDR3 DNA: TGTGCCACCTCAAGCAGGACCCCGTACGAGCAGTACTTC; V gene: TRBV27; clone size: many; D gene: NA; J gene: TRBJ2-7; CDR3 length: 13
CDR3 protein: CASSLPPGHGELELFF; CDR3 DNA: TGTGCCAGCAGTTTACCCCCCGGACACGGCGAACTGGAGCTGTTTTTT; V gene: TRBV28; clone size: many; D gene: NA; J gene: TRBJ2-2; CDR3 length: 16
CDR3 protein: CASSLASANEQYF; CDR3 DNA: TGCGCCAGCAGCTTGGCCTCAGCGAACGAGCAGTACTTC; V gene: TRBV5-1; clone size: many; D gene: NA; J gene: TRBJ2-7; CDR3 length: 13